This T cell receptor (beta chain) was identified in a study of T cell changes during pregnancy in multiple sclerosis. Per the germline V gene, CDR1 is SGHRS and CDR2 is YFSETQ. This CDR3 has 13 amino acids. Trimming cost V 0 bases and J 6 bases, with 7 bases left between them. Repertoires were generated with immunoSEQ multiplex PCR, while TCRdb's copy carries only in-frame clones and drops some. Of more than 85,000 clones in the sample, around 93% were seen once. V and J are TRBV5-1 and TRBJ2-1; D gene uncertain. The sample consisted of peripheral blood, taken before pregnancy. This TCR was sampled from a female donor with multiple sclerosis, enrolled in a pregnancy study. CDR3 DNA: TGCGCCAGCAGCTTGGTCGTCGGCAATGAGCAGTTCTTC. Translating it yields CASSLVVGNEQFF.